These 12 T cell receptor beta chains came from one sample sequenced in a study of blood T cells in healthy people across ages. Combining a sample-barcoded 5' primer with a J-beta primer mix, a second PCR ran for roughly 7 to 12 cycles. TCRdb used MiXCR to reprocess the 5' RACE reads, holding one entry per CDR3 protein. The sample yields around 1,800,000 distinct CDR3 sequences, 39% seen once. Sequencing was carried out using blood. All receptors come from a human donor in good health.

This clonotype came up many times. The chain links TRBV12-3 or TRBV12-4 to TRBJ1-1, with D hard to call. Between the trimmed V and J ends, which lost 0 bases and 3 bases, there was a span of 5 bases. This CDR3 contains 13 residues. This chain's CDR3 is CASSLARYTEAFF. In DNA, the CDR3 is TGTGCCAGCAGTTTAGCGCGGTACACTGAAGCTTTCTTT.

The V call is TRBV5-1, the J call TRBJ2-3; 9 nucleotides line up with TRBD1. Germline trimming cut 0 bases from V and 1 base from J; bases unmatched to any gene: 3. Per germline, CDR1 SGHRS and CDR2 YFSETQ. This CDR3 is 16 amino acids long. The CDR3 region has the DNA TGCGCCAGCAGCTTGGTAGGGACAGGGCGCACAGATACGCAGTATTTT. Residues: CASSLVGTGRTDTQYF.

J is TRBJ2-7 and V is TRBV4-1; D not resolved. This CDR3 comprises 13 residues. Deletions cut 5 bases from V and 4 bases from J, with 12 bases between. Germline V gene sequence: CDR1 MGHRA, CDR2 YSYEKL. CDR3 sequence reads: CASSKFDEYEQYF. The CDR3 DNA reads TGCGCCAGCAGCAAATTCGACGAATACGAGCAGTACTTC.

This chain connects TRBV9 to TRBJ2-7; possible D gene TRBD1, 6 bases. With 3 bases removed from V and 0 bases from J, the gap between germline ends came to 13 bases. Germline CDR1 reads SGDLS; CDR2 reads YYNGEE. The CDR3 runs to 15 residues. The CDR3 loop reads CASSAQGSISYEQYF. The CDR3 DNA is TGTGCCAGCAGCGCTCAGGGGTCGATCTCCTACGAGCAGTACTTC.

V and J are TRBV10-3 and TRBJ1-3; a possible D gene is TRBD1 (6 bases). The CDR3 totals 14 residues. The germline V and J ends were trimmed by 3 bases and 9 bases, with 15 bases remaining between them. The germline V gene encodes CDR1 ENHRY and CDR2 SYGVKD. The CDR3 nucleotides read TGTGCCATCAGTGAACGGGACACTCGAGCCACCATATATTTT. Encoded protein: CAISERDTRATIYF.

J is TRBJ1-2 and V is TRBV5-4; maybe TRBD1 (6 bases). In germline, CDR1 is SGHNT, CDR2 YYREEE (reference sequence). This CDR3 has 15 amino acids. V dropped 1 base and J dropped 3 bases, with 13 bases sitting between them. This chain's CDR3 is CASSLRGGAYYGYTF. CDR3 DNA: TGTGCCAGCAGCTTGCGGGGGGGCGCTTACTATGGCTACACCTTC.

V is TRBV12-3 or TRBV12-4 and J is TRBJ2-1; 7 bases align to TRBD1. The CDR3 extends over 15 amino acids. The ends lost 5 bases at V and 3 bases at J; junction bases unmatched: 7. The CDR3 region is CASSAQGEIYNEQFF. The CDR3 coding sequence is TGTGCCAGCAGTGCGCAGGGGGAGATCTACAATGAGCAGTTCTTC.

About this clonotype: A read error may be the cause here, since a much bigger clone is one base away. The rearrangement joins TRBV29-1 to TRBJ2-1, with TRBD1 identical over 8 bases. The germline CDR1 and CDR2 sequences are SQVTM and ANQGSEA. The CDR3 consists of 12 residues. J gave up 6 bases and V 7 bases, and 5 bases lay outside the gene matches. The CDR3 DNA reads as TGCAGCGCTTCCAGGGGGCTCAATGAGCAGTTCTTC. Translation gives CSASRGLNEQFF.

In this sample, this clonotype turned up a few times. The rearrangement uses TRBV5-1 and TRBJ2-5, with D perhaps matching TRBD2 (5 bases). V was cut by 1 base and J by 1 base, with 11 bases left in between. Germline V gene sequence: CDR1 SGHRS, CDR2 YFSETQ. This CDR3 spans 15 amino acids. The CDR3 region is CASSLSRRFQETQYF. CDR3 coding DNA: TGCGCCAGCAGCTTGAGTAGGAGGTTCCAAGAGACCCAGTACTTC.

This clonotype was seen repeatedly, ten times or more. The germline gene is not matched at one end of the junction; a read error may be the cause. The rearrangement uses TRBV29-1 and TRBJ2-4; 9 positions match TRBD1. Matching the DNA end better, TRBJ2-7 makes the J call doubtful. Germline CDR1 and CDR2: SQVTM and ANQGSEA. There are 14 residues in the CDR3. CDR3 in amino acids: CSIDNPDRGYEQYF. Here the CDR3 DNA reads TGCAGCATTGACAATCCCGACAGGGGGTACGAGCAGTACTTC.

The table lists this clonotype with a few counts. This chain links TRBV6-2 or TRBV6-3 with TRBJ2-7, with 7 bases that match TRBD1. Germline assignment: CDR1 MNHEY and CDR2 SVGEGT. The CDR3 spans 16 residues. The trim removed 6 bases at V and 3 bases at J, leaving 14 bases unmatched. CDR3 residues: CASRSNHRGLDYEQYF. CDR3 nucleotide sequence: TGTGCCAGCAGATCGAATCACAGGGGATTGGACTACGAGCAGTACTTC.

This clonotype was detected a few times. The chain couples TRBV7-2 to TRBJ1-3; D gene unclear. Germline V gives CDR1 SGHTA, CDR2 FQGNSA. There are 14 residues in the CDR3. With 0 bases removed from V and 4 bases from J, the gap between germline ends came to 7 bases. The CDR3 region has the DNA TGTGCCAGCAGCTTAGCAGTCCCCGGAAACACCATATATTTT. Translating it yields CASSLAVPGNTIYF.